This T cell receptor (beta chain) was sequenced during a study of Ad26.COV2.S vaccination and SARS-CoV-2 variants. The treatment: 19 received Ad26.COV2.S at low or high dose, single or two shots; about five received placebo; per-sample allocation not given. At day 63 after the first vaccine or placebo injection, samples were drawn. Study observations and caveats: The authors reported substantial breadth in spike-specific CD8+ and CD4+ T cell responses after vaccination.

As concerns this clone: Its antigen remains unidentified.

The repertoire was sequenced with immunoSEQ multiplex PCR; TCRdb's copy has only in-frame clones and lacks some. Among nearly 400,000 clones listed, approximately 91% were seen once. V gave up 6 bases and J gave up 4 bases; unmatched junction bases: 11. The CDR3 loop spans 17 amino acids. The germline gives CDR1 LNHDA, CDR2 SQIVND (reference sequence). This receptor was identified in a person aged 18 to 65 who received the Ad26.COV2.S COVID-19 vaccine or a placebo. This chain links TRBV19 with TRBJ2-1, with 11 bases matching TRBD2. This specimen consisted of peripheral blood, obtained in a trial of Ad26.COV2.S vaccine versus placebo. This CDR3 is CASRGTSGGRRYNEQFF. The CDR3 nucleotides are TGTGCCAGTAGAGGGACTAGCGGAGGCAGAAGATACAATGAGCAGTTCTTC.